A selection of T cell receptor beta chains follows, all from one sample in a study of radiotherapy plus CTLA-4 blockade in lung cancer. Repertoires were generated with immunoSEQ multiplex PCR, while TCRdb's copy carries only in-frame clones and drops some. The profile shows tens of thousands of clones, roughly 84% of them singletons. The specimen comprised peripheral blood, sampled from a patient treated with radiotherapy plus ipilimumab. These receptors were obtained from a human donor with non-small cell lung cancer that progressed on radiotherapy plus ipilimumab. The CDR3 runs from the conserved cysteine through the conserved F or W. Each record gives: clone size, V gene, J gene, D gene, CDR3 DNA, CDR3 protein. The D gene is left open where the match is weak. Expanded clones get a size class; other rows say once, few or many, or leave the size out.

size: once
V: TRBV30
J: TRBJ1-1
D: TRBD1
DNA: TGTGCCTGGAACCCTCCTGGGACAGGGAACACTGAAGCTTTCTTT
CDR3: CAWNPPGTGNTEAFF

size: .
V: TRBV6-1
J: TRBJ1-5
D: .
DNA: TGTGCCAGCAAGGGGGGTGGGGGACAGCCCCAGCATTTT
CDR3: CASKGGGGQPQHF

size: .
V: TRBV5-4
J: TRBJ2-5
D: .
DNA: TGTGCCAGCGCTGACGCAGGGTATGAGACCCAGTACTTC
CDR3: CASADAGYETQYF

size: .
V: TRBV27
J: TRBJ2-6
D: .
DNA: TGTGCCAGCAGTTTCCGCAGGGAGTTATCCGGGGCCAACGTCCTGACTTTC
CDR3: CASSFRRELSGANVLTF

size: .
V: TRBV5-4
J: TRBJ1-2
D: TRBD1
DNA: TGTGCCAGCAGGGATGGGACAGAGACGGCTGGCTACACCTTC
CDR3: CASRDGTETAGYTF

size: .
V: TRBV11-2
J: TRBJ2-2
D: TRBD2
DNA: TGTGCCAGCAGCTTAGGGGGTAGCGGGAGAACCGGGGAGCTGTTTTTT
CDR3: CASSLGGSGRTGELFF

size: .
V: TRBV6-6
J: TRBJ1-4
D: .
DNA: TGTGCCAGCAGTCCCCAGGTCGGGTGGACTAATGAAAAACTGTTTTTT
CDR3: CASSPQVGWTNEKLFF

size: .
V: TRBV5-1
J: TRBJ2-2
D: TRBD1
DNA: TGCGCCAGCAGCACTCGACAGGGGGCGGGTGGCACCGGGGAGCTGTTTTTT
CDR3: CASSTRQGAGGTGELFF

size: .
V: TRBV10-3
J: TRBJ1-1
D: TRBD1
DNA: TGTGCCGCCAAGGACAGGGCCGAGACTGAAGCTTTCTTT
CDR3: CAAKDRAETEAFF

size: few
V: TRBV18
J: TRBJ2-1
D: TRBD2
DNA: TGTGCCAGCTCACCAGGGCTAGCGGGAACGACAGATGAGCAGTTCTTC
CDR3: CASSPGLAGTTDEQFF

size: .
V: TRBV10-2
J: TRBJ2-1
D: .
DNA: TGCGCCGGATCCGAATTACCACACAATGAGCAGTTCTTC
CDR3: CAGSELPHNEQFF

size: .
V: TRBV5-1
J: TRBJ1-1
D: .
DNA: TGCGCCAGCAGCTTGGGCCCAGGGGCCCAGTTTGAAGCTTTCTTT
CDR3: CASSLGPGAQFEAFF

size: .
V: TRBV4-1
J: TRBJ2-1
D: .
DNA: TGCGCCAGCAGCCAAGACGGGAGTTTACCGTACAATGAGCAGTTCTTC
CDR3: CASSQDGSLPYNEQFF

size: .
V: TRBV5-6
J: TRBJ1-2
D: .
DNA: TGTGCCAGCAGCTTGGGGACACTTAACTATGGCTACACCTTC
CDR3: CASSLGTLNYGYTF

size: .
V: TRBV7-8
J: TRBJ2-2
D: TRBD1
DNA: TGTGCCAGCAGCTTAGTTGGGACAGGAAACACCGGGGAGCTGTTTTTT
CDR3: CASSLVGTGNTGELFF

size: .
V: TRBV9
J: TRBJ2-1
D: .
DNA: TGTGCCAGCAGCGAGAGACCCACGTCCTACAATGAGCAGTTCTTC
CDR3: CASSERPTSYNEQFF

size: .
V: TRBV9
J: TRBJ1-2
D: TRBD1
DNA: TGTGCCAGCAGCGAGGGGGACAGGGGGTTCTATGGCTACACCTTC
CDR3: CASSEGDRGFYGYTF

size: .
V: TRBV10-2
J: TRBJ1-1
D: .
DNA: TGCGCCAGCAGTGAAAGTGGGGGGTGGAACACTGAAGCTTTCTTT
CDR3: CASSESGGWNTEAFF

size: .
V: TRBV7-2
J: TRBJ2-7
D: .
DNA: TGTGCCAGCAATCTTAATCAGGGACGCAGCGAGCAGTACTTC
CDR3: CASNLNQGRSEQYF

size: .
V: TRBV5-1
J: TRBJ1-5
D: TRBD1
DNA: TGCGCCAGCAGCTTGGGGGGACAGGGCAATCAGCCCCAGCATTTT
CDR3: CASSLGGQGNQPQHF

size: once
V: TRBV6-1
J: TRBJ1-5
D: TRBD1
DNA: TGTGCCAGCAGTGAATCTCACAGGGGGCAGCCCCAGCATTTT
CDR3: CASSESHRGQPQHF

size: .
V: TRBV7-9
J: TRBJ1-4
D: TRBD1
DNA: TGTGCCAGCAGCTTAGCCAAGGACAGGCAATATTTT
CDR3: CASSLAKDRQYF

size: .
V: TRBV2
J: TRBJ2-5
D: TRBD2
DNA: TGTGCCAGCAGTGGGGGTTGGAGCGGGAGTGAGACCCAGTACTTC
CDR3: CASSGGWSGSETQYF

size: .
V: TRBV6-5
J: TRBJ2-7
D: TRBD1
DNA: TGTGCCAGCAGGAATAGGGGGACAGGGTCATACGAGCAGTACTTC
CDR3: CASRNRGTGSYEQYF

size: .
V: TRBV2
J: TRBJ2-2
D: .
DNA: TGTGCCAGCAGTGTTTGGGGTCCCGGGGAGCTGTTTTTT
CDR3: CASSVWGPGELFF

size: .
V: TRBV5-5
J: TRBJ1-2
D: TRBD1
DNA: TGTGCCAGCAGCTCGGACAGGGGAGGGTATGGCTACACCTTC
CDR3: CASSSDRGGYGYTF

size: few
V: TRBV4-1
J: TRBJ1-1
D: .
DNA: TGCGCCAGCAGCCAAGTGATGGGGTTCACTGAAGCTTTCTTT
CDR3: CASSQVMGFTEAFF

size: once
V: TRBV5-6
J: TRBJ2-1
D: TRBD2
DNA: TGTGCCAGCAGCTCTCTCGGGACTAGCGGGAACAATGAGCAGTTCTTC
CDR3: CASSSLGTSGNNEQFF

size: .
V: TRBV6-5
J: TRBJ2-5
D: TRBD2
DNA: TGTGCCAGCCAAGCGGGGGGGGAGACCCAGTACTTC
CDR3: CASQAGGETQYF

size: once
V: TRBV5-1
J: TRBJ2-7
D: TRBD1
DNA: TGCGCCAGCAGCTGGACAGGGAACAACGAGCAGTACTTC
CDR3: CASSWTGNNEQYF

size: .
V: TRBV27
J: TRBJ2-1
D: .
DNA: TGTACCAGCAGTTTATATCGGGGCAATGAGCAGTTCTTC
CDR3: CTSSLYRGNEQFF

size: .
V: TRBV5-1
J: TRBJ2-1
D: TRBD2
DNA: TGCGCCAGCAGACTAGCGGGGGACTACAATGAGCAGTTCTTC
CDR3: CASRLAGDYNEQFF

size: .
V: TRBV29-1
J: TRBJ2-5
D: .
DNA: TGCAGCGTTGAATGGGGACACTCCCAAGAGACCCAGTACTTC
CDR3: CSVEWGHSQETQYF

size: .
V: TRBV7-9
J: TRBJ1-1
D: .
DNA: TGTGCCAGCAGCGAAACACAGGGAAGAAGCACTGAAGCTTTCTTT
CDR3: CASSETQGRSTEAFF

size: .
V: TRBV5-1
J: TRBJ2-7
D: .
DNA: TGCGCCAGCAGCCCACTTGCGGGGACCCCGAGCTCCTACGAGCAGTACTTC
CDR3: CASSPLAGTPSSYEQYF

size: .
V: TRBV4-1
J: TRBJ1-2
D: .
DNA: TGCGCCAGCAGCCAGGAACAGGGTAACTATGGCTACACCTTC
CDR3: CASSQEQGNYGYTF

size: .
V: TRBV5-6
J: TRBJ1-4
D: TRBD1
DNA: TGTGCCAGCAGCCTCGGACAGGTTGCAACTAATGAAAAACTGTTTTTT
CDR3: CASSLGQVATNEKLFF

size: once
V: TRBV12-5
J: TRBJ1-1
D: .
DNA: TGTGCTAGTGGTTTGGTACTAGGACAGAGAAACACTGAAGCTTTCTTT
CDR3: CASGLVLGQRNTEAFF

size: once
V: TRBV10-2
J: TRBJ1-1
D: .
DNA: TGCGCCAGCAGTGAGTCGGGCTCATTGAACACTGAAGCTTTCTTT
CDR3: CASSESGSLNTEAFF

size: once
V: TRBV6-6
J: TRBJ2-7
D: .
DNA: TGTGCCAGCAGCCCCCCCGGGGTGTACGAGCAGTACTTC
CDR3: CASSPPGVYEQYF

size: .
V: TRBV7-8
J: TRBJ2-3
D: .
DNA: TGTGCCAGCAGCTTAGGCCTCCACACAGATACGCAGTATTTT
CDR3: CASSLGLHTDTQYF

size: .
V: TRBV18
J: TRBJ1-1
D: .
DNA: TGTGCCAGCTCACACCTCGAATTCCGAGACACCAACACTGAAGCTTTCTTT
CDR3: CASSHLEFRDTNTEAFF

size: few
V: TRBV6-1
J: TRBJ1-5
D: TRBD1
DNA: TGTGCCAGCACCCCTGGTGCAGGGGGCTATCAGCCCCAGCATTTT
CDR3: CASTPGAGGYQPQHF

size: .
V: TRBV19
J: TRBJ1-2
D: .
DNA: TGTGCCAGTCATCGGGACCCTTATGGCTACACCTTC
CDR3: CASHRDPYGYTF

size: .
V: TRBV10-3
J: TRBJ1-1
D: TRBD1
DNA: TGTGCCATCAGTGTTCCGGGACAGGGGGCTTCGGGCCTAAACACTGAAGCTTTCTTT
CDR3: CAISVPGQGASGLNTEAFF

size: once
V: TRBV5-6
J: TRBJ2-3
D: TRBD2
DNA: TGTGCCAGCAGGGGACTAGCGGGAGCTCGGGGTGATACGCAGTATTTT
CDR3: CASRGLAGARGDTQYF

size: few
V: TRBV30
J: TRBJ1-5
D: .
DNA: TGTGCCTGGAGTGTACAGGGTAATCAGCCCCAGCATTTT
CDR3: CAWSVQGNQPQHF

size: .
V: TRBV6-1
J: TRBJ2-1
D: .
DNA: TGTGCCAGCAGGGACTACAATGAGCAGTTCTTC
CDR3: CASRDYNEQFF

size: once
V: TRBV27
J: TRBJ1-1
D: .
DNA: TGTGCCAGCAGTTCCCGCGTCATGGCGGGACATAAACTCGAAGCTTTCTTT
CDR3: CASSSRVMAGHKLEAFF

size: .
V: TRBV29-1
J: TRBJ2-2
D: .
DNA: TGCAGCGTTTTGGCTCGGACAACCGGGGAGCTGTTTTTT
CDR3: CSVLARTTGELFF

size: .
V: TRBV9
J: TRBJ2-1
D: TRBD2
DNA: TGTGCCAGCTCCCTCCTAGGACTAGCGGGAGTGAGTTCCTACAATGAGCAGTTCTTC
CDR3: CASSLLGLAGVSSYNEQFF

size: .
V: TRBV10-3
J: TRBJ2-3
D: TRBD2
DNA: TGTGCCATCCGGAGCGCAGCGGGAGGACGGGGGCCAGATACGCAGTATTTT
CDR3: CAIRSAAGGRGPDTQYF

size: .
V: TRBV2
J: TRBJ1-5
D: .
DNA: TGTGCCAGCAGTGAATATCAGGCTGGCAATCAGCCCCAGCATTTT
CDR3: CASSEYQAGNQPQHF

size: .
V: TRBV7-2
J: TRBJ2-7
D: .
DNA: TGTGCCAGCAGCTTAGAGGCGGGAACTACCTACGAGCAGTACTTC
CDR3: CASSLEAGTTYEQYF

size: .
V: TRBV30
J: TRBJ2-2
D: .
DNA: TGTGCCTGGACGGGAAAGGGGACCACCGGGGAGCTGTTTTTT
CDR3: CAWTGKGTTGELFF

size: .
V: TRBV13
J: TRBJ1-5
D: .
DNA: TGTGCCAGCAGCCCCAGAGGGGCTGGTCAGCCCCAGCATTTT
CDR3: CASSPRGAGQPQHF

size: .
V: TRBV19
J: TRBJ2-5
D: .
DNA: TGTGCCAGTAGTATGAAACAGCAAGAGACCCAGTACTTC
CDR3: CASSMKQQETQYF